This TCR beta chain emerged from a study of cytomegalovirus exposure and HLA in healthy donors. Study as a whole: It was reported in a later analysis that the 100 to 150 validation repertoires used the same platform as the roughly 700 first-cohort repertoires. Broader study findings: Investigators reported under 200 TCR beta chains as tied to cytomegalovirus. TCR sequences were mostly rare, though some public TCRs occurred in many donors.

The donors belonged to the approximately 120-subject validation cohort, separate from the roughly 700-subject first cohort. Here immunoSEQ multiplex PCR was the method, and the copy in TCRdb shows in-frame clones only, minus some. The profile shows around 150,000 clones, 70% to 90% of them singletons. Germline CDR1 LNHDA, CDR2 SQIVND (reference sequence). The CDR3 sequence is 14 residues long. V was clipped by 6 bases and J by 6 bases, with 15 bases between them. Comment on this clone: Its antigen is not identified.

This clonotype originated in a woman in her late teens or twenties in good health and CMV-seronegative. Material: PBMCs. The J gene is TRBJ1-5, the V gene TRBV19; D may be TRBD1 (5 bases). The DNA of the CDR3 is TGTGCCAGTAGCGGGGCCGGGAGCCTTCAGCCCCAGCATTTT. This encodes CASSGAGSLQPQHF. Variable domain in full (rest from reference TRBV19 and TRBJ1-5): DGGITQSPKYLFRKEGQNVTLSCEQNLNHDAMYWYRQDPGQGLRLIYYSQIVNDFQKGDIAEGYSVSREKKESFPLTVTSAQKNPTAFYLCASSGAGSLQPQHFGDGTRLSIL.